This T cell receptor beta chain was documented in a study of T cell changes during pregnancy in multiple sclerosis (dated by TCRdb to the late 2010s). Concerning the study at large: Changes in the T cell repertoire over the course of pregnancy were examined in this study in women with multiple sclerosis.

From a lookup of the germline V gene, CDR1 and CDR2 are SQVTM and ANQGSEA. Trimming accounts for 1 base at V and 5 bases at J, while the number of junction bases matched to no gene is 9. The CDR3 covers 15 residues, taking in both the cysteine and the phenylalanine. Only the CDR3 DNA stays, 45 bases, in frame from base 1. The protocol used for the library was the immunoSEQ multiplex PCR assay. TCRdb retrieved this table from immuneACCESS and kept in-frame rearrangements only. Not all clones are present; in checked studies, unresolved V genes account for under half, and no reason is known for the remainder. For this sample there are some 100,000 clones; about nine tenths appear just once. The ten biggest clones cover around 3% of the sample. Of note for this clone: Its antigen is unknown. Per-nucleotide qualities are absent, and no much larger clonotype sits a single base away.

The TCR originated in a female donor with multiple sclerosis, enrolled in a pregnancy study. The chain links TRBV29-1 with TRBJ1-2; the central 8 bases match TRBD1. The sequencing used peripheral blood, collected in the second trimester of pregnancy. The sequenced DNA is TGCAGCGTTGAAGGGACAGGGAAATCTCCTTATGGCTACACCTTC. Translation gives CSVEGTGKSPYGYTF.